A selection of T cell receptor beta chains follows, all from one sample in a study of T cell repertoires in aging, cancer and after chemotherapy. TCRdb called the multiplex PCR reads again in MiXCR, with one record for every CDR3 protein. The table shows thousands of distinct CDR3 sequences, with less than 25% occurring only once. The source material was blood. The receptor set was obtained from a human donor in good health. Both conserved end residues are part of each CDR3. The D gene is left open where the match is weak. Clone size is stated in some rows and not others, as once, few, many or a class when expanded.

. | TRBJ2-2 | TRBV6-4 | . | CASSEGEWTGELFF | TGTGCCAGCAGTGAGGGGGAGTGGACCGGGGAGCTGTTTTTT
. | TRBJ2-3 | TRBV6-1 | few | CASSAIGGTDTQYF | TGTGCCAGCAGCGCGATAGGCGGCACAGATACGCAGTATTTT
. | TRBJ2-5 | TRBV7-2 | few | CASSFGSETQYF | TGTGCCAGCAGCTTCGGGTCAGAGACCCAGTACTTC
. | TRBJ2-7 | TRBV18 | medium-sized | CASSPRQEAEQYF | TGTGCCAGCTCACCACGACAGGAAGCCGAGCAGTACTTC
. | TRBJ2-7 | TRBV5-6 | medium-sized | CASRRTGSGSYEQYF | TGTGCCAGCAGACGAACAGGGTCCGGCTCCTACGAGCAGTACTTC
TRBD2 | TRBJ2-7 | TRBV12-3/TRBV12-4 | medium-sized | CASSILSSGAYEQYF | TGTGCCAGCAGTATTCTAAGCAGCGGGGCCTACGAGCAGTACTTC
TRBD1 | TRBJ1-6 | TRBV19 | medium-sized | CASMSGGEGPYSPLHF | TGTGCCAGTATGTCAGGGGGCGAGGGGCCTTACTCACCCCTCCACTTT
TRBD2 | TRBJ2-7 | TRBV20-1 | medium-sized | CSPSPSGSFEQYF | TGCAGTCCCTCCCCCAGCGGGAGTTTCGAGCAGTACTTC
TRBD2 | TRBJ2-1 | TRBV20-1 | . | CSQKRGQYNEQFF | TGCAGTCAGAAGCGGGGTCAATACAATGAGCAGTTCTTC
. | TRBJ1-1 | TRBV15 | . | CATSRGGGPTEAFF | TGTGCCACCAGCAGGGGGGGGGGTCCCACTGAAGCTTTCTTT
TRBD2 | TRBJ2-5 | TRBV20-1 | . | CSAPSGATQETQYF | TGCAGTGCTCCCAGCGGGGCTACTCAAGAGACCCAGTACTTC
. | TRBJ2-5 | TRBV20-1 | . | CSASTLGTCGGPQETQYF | TGCAGTGCTAGTACCCTCGGGACTTGCGGGGGCCCCCAAGAGACCCAGTACTTC
TRBD2 | TRBJ2-7 | TRBV11-2 | . | CASSQGLAGSYEQYF | TGTGCCAGCAGCCAGGGACTAGCGGGCTCCTACGAGCAGTACTTC
. | TRBJ1-1 | TRBV7-2 | few | CASSSSYRVAEAFF | TGTGCCAGCAGCTCGTCTTACAGGGTGGCTGAAGCTTTCTTT
TRBD1 | TRBJ1-2 | TRBV5-4 | few | CASSDGVGQEPSFKGYTF | TGTGCCAGCAGCGACGGAGTGGGACAGGAGCCCTCGTTCAAAGGCTACACCTTC
TRBD1 | TRBJ2-5 | TRBV4-3 | . | CASSQELTGGETQYF | TGCGCCAGCAGCCAAGAATTGACAGGGGGAGAGACCCAGTACTTC
. | TRBJ2-3 | TRBV29-1 | . | CSVDDTPGLGGADTQYF | TGCAGCGTTGATGACACCCCGGGCCTCGGAGGGGCAGATACGCAGTATTTT
. | TRBJ2-1 | TRBV15 | . | CATSRPGLPDNEQFF | TGTGCCACCAGCAGACCGGGACTTCCCGACAATGAGCAGTTCTTC
TRBD1 | TRBJ1-1 | TRBV6-5 | medium-sized | CASRRDSLNTEAFF | TGTGCCAGCAGACGGGACAGCTTGAACACTGAAGCTTTCTTT
. | TRBJ1-4 | TRBV11-2 | medium-sized | CASSLGRKNEKLFF | TGTGCCAGCAGCTTGGGACGGAAAAATGAAAAACTGTTTTTT
. | TRBJ2-3 | TRBV27 | few | CASNPLRAGRSDTQYF | TGTGCCAGCAACCCCTTGAGGGCAGGGAGGTCAGATACGCAGTATTTT
. | TRBJ1-2 | TRBV28 | medium-sized | CASSQKNWWGYTF | TGTGCCAGCAGTCAGAAGAACTGGTGGGGCTACACCTTC
TRBD1 | TRBJ2-1 | TRBV28 | . | CATKGGQGSYNEQFF | TGTGCCACCAAAGGGGGACAGGGTTCTTACAATGAGCAGTTCTTC
. | TRBJ1-1 | TRBV6-5 | medium-sized | CASSFDGNTEAFF | TGTGCCAGCAGTTTCGACGGGAACACTGAAGCTTTCTTT
TRBD2 | TRBJ2-2 | TRBV7-9 | . | CASSLVLAGDPGELFF | TGTGCCAGCAGCTTAGTTCTAGCGGGAGACCCCGGGGAGCTGTTTTTT
. | TRBJ1-6 | TRBV6-2/TRBV6-3 | . | CASRPQGLGNSPLHF | TGTGCCAGCAGACCCCAGGGCCTCGGAAATTCACCCCTCCACTTT
. | TRBJ1-3 | TRBV2 | once | CASLLFSGNTIYF | TGTGCCAGCCTTTTATTCTCTGGAAACACCATATATTTT
TRBD1 | TRBJ2-1 | TRBV7-2 | medium-sized | CASSLTGSRNEQFF | TGTGCCAGCAGCTTGACAGGGAGCCGCAATGAGCAGTTCTTC
. | TRBJ2-1 | TRBV12-3/TRBV12-4 | . | CASSPDIYNEQFF | TGTGCCAGCAGTCCGGACATATACAATGAGCAGTTCTTC
. | TRBJ2-2 | TRBV6-5 | . | CASSEIRAGELFF | TGTGCCAGCAGTGAAATCCGAGCCGGGGAGCTGTTTTTT
TRBD2 | TRBJ2-1 | TRBV29-1 | medium-sized | CSVRLAGGYNEQFF | TGCAGCGTACGGCTAGCGGGCGGATACAATGAGCAGTTCTTC
. | TRBJ2-2 | TRBV6-5 | few | CASSFYYTGELFF | TGTGCCAGCAGTTTTTATTACACCGGGGAGCTGTTTTTT